A selection of T cell receptor beta chains follows, all from one sample in a study of vaccination and CD4 T cells after COVID-19. Their antigen targets remain unknown. A single record per CDR3 protein comes from TCRdb applying MiXCR to the PCR reads. The data hold approximately 19,000 distinct CDR3 sequences, with less than 50% observed a single time. Sequencing was performed on CD4+ T cells from blood, cultured in vitro, taken after SARS-CoV-2 vaccination. These receptors all stem from a human donor who had recovered from COVID-19. CDR3s include the opening cysteine and the closing phenylalanine or tryptophan.

j_gene: TRBJ2-1
v_gene: TRBV5-4
CDR3aa: CASSFERNSYNEQFF

j_gene: TRBJ1-2
v_gene: TRBV28
CDR3aa: CASSAARGAGGYTF

j_gene: TRBJ2-7
v_gene: TRBV6-1
CDR3aa: CASSNRDSSYEQYF

j_gene: TRBJ2-5
v_gene: TRBV28
CDR3aa: CASSPSGRETQYF

j_gene: TRBJ2-3
v_gene: TRBV19
CDR3aa: CASGAQAITDTQYF

j_gene: TRBJ2-5
v_gene: TRBV11-2
CDR3aa: CASSLDLAGVSETQYF

j_gene: TRBJ1-5
v_gene: TRBV7-9
CDR3aa: CASSLNSNQPQHF

j_gene: TRBJ1-1
v_gene: TRBV5-4
CDR3aa: CASSLFLTQVNTEAFF

j_gene: TRBJ2-1
v_gene: TRBV19
CDR3aa: CASSMPAQPVRFF

j_gene: TRBJ2-1
v_gene: TRBV20-1
CDR3aa: CSAGSGLEPYNEQFF

j_gene: TRBJ1-6
v_gene: TRBV27
CDR3aa: CASSLVGGEAPLHF

j_gene: TRBJ2-6
v_gene: TRBV5-4
CDR3aa: CASSLALAGSSGANVLTF

j_gene: TRBJ2-3
v_gene: TRBV6-1
CDR3aa: CASRKSTDTQYF

j_gene: TRBJ1-2
v_gene: TRBV7-9
CDR3aa: CASSPRAITLHGYTF

j_gene: TRBJ2-1
v_gene: TRBV6-5
CDR3aa: CASSSRRAGGDEQFF

j_gene: TRBJ2-7
v_gene: TRBV25-1
CDR3aa: CAAGGRSYEQYF

j_gene: TRBJ1-5
v_gene: TRBV19
CDR3aa: CASSTTGEGQPQHF

j_gene: TRBJ2-1
v_gene: TRBV7-2
CDR3aa: CASSTRRSYNEQFF

j_gene: TRBJ2-6
v_gene: TRBV19
CDR3aa: CASSIDLGGGAGANVLTF

j_gene: TRBJ2-5
v_gene: TRBV28
CDR3aa: CASSRGGGSETQYF

j_gene: TRBJ1-2
v_gene: TRBV6-2/TRBV6-3
CDR3aa: CASSRPNYGYTF

j_gene: TRBJ1-5
v_gene: TRBV30
CDR3aa: CAWSGAGGVGNQPQHF

j_gene: TRBJ1-2
v_gene: TRBV27
CDR3aa: CASSLGQGWGYTF

j_gene: TRBJ1-1
v_gene: TRBV20-1
CDR3aa: CSAREGGVEAEAFF

j_gene: TRBJ1-1
v_gene: TRBV10-3
CDR3aa: CAISDPTQTMGGAFF

j_gene: TRBJ1-2
v_gene: TRBV6-1
CDR3aa: CASRRLSGPTGNYGYTF

j_gene: TRBJ1-1
v_gene: TRBV19
CDR3aa: CASSIAGGGTEAFF

j_gene: TRBJ2-2
v_gene: TRBV5-1
CDR3aa: CASSLQGTVELFF

j_gene: TRBJ1-2
v_gene: TRBV11-3
CDR3aa: CASSSRDSPYGYTF

j_gene: TRBJ2-3
v_gene: TRBV20-1
CDR3aa: CSARKTMSSIDTQYF

j_gene: TRBJ1-1
v_gene: TRBV12-3/TRBV12-4
CDR3aa: CASSYRGGTEAFF

j_gene: TRBJ2-5
v_gene: TRBV19
CDR3aa: CASKVVQGAQETQYF

j_gene: TRBJ2-6
v_gene: TRBV28
CDR3aa: CASSFAGPGYPALTF

j_gene: TRBJ2-5
v_gene: TRBV7-2
CDR3aa: CASSLVEETQYF

j_gene: TRBJ2-3
v_gene: TRBV24-1
CDR3aa: CATSDLGREITDTQYF

j_gene: TRBJ1-2
v_gene: TRBV2
CDR3aa: CASSEAFARGREGYGYTF